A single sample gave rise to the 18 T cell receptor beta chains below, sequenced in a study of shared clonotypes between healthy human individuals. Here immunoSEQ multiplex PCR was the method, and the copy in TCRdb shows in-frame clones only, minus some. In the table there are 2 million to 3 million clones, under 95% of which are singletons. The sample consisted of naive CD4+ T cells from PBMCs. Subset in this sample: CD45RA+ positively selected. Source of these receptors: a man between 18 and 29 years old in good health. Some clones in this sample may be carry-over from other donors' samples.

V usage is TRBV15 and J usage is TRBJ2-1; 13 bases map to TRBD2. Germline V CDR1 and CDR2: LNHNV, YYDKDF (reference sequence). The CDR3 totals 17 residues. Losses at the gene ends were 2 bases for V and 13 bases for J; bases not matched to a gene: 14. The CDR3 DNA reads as TGTGCCACCAGCAGAACACCAGGGACTAGCGGGATAGGAGGACAGTTCTTC. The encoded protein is CATSRTPGTSGIGGQFF.

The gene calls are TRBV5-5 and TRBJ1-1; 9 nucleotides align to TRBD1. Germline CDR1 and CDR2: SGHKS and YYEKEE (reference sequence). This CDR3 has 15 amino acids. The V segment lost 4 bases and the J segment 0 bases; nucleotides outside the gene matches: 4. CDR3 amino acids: CASSSTGGMNTEAFF. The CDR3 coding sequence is TGTGCCAGCAGCAGTACAGGGGGCATGAACACTGAAGCTTTCTTT.

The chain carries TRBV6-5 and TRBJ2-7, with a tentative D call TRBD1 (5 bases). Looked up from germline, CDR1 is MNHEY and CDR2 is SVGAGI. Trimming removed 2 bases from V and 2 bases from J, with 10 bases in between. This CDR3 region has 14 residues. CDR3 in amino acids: CASSYGADTYEQYF. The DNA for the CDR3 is TGTGCCAGCAGTTACGGGGCGGATACCTACGAGCAGTACTTC.

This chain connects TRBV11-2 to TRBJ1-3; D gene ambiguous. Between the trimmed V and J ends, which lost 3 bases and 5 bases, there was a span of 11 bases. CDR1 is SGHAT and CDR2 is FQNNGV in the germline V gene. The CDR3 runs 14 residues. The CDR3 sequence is CASSFPGSRNTIYF. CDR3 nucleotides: TGTGCCAGCAGCTTCCCCGGTAGTCGAAACACCATATATTTT.

The CDR3, as DNA: TGTGCCAGTAGAACCGGGACAGGGGGCGTAGATACGCAGTATTTT. Protein product: CASRTGTGGVDTQYF. The chain uses TRBV19 and TRBJ2-3; 12 bases are a match to TRBD1. Germline lookup yields CDR1 LNHDA and CDR2 SQIVND (reference sequence). This CDR3 spans 15 amino acids. V lost 6 bases to trimming and J lost 5 bases; unmatched junction nucleotides: 6.

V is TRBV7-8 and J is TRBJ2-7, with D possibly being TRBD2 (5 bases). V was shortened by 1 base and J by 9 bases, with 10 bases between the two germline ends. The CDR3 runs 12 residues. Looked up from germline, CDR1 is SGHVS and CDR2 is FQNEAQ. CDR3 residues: CASSLGEGGQYF. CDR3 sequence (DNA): TGTGCCAGCAGCTTAGGTGAGGGTGGGCAGTACTTC. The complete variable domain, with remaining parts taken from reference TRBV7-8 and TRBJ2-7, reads GAGVSQSPRYKVAKRGQDVALRCDPISGHVSLFWYQQALGQGPEFLTYFQNEAQLDKSGLPSDRFFAERPEGSVSTLKIQRTQQEDSAVYLCASSLGEGGQYFGPGTRLTVT.

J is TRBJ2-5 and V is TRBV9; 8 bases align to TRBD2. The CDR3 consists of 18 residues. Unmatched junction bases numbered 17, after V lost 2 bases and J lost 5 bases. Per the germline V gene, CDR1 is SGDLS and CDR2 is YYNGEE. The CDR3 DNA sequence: TGTGCCAGCAGCGTCTCCACCAAAACTAGCGGCAGGTCGGAGACCCAGTACTTC. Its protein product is CASSVSTKTSGRSETQYF. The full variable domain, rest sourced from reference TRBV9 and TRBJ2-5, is DSGVTQTPKHLITATGQRVTLRCSPRSGDLSVYWYQQSLDQGLQFLIQYYNGEERAKGNILERFSAQQFPDLHSELNLSSLELGDSALYFCASSVSTKTSGRSETQYFGPGTRLLVL.

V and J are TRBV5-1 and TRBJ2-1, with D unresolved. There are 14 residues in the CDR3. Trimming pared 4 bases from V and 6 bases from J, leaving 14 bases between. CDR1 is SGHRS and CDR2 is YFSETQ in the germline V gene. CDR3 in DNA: TGCGCCAGCAGCCCAGAAACGTCAGGCAATGAGCAGTTCTTC. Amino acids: CASSPETSGNEQFF.

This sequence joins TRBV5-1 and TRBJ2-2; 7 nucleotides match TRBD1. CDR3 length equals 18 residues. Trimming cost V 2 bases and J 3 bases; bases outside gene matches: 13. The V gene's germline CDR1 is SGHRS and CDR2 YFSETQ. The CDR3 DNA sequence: TGCGCCAGCAGCTTATGGACAGGCCGGACCTCGGACACCGGGGAGCTGTTTTTT. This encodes CASSLWTGRTSDTGELFF.

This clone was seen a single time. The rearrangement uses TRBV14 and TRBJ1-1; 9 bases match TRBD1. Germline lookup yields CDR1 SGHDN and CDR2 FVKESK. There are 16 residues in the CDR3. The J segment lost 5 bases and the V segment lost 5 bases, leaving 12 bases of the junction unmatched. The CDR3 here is CASSTMPGQGGTEAFF. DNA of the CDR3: TGTGCCAGCAGCACGATGCCGGGACAGGGAGGAACTGAAGCTTTCTTT.

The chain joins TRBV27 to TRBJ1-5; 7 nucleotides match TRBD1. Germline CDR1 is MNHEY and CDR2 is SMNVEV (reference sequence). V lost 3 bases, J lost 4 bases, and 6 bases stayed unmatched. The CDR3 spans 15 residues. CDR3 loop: CASSFRGTANQPQHF. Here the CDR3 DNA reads TGTGCCAGCAGTTTCCGTGGGACAGCTAATCAGCCCCAGCATTTT.

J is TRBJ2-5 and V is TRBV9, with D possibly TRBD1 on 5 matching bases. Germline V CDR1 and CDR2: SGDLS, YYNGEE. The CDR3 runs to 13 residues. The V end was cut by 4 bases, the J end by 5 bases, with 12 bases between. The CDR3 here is CASSMGLRETQYF. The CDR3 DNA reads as TGTGCCAGCAGCATGGGGCTTCGCGAGACCCAGTACTTC.

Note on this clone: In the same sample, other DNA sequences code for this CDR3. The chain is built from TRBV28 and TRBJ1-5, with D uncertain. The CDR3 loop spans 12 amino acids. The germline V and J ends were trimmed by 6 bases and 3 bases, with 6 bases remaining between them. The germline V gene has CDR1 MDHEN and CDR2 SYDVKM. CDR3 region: CASRGSNQPQHF. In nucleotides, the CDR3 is TGTGCCAGCAGGGGTTCCAATCAGCCCCAGCATTTT. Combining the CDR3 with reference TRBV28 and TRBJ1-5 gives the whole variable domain DVKVTQSSRYLVKRTGEKVFLECVQDMDHENMFWYRQDPGLGLRLIYFSYDVKMKEKGDIPEGYSVSREKKERFSLILESASTNQTSMYLCASRGSNQPQHFGDGTRLSIL.

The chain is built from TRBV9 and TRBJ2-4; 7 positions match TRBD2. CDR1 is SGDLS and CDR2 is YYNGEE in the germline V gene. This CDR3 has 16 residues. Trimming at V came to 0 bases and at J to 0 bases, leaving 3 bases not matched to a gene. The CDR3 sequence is CASSVAWGGAKNIQYF. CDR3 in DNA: TGTGCCAGCAGCGTAGCTTGGGGGGGAGCCAAAAACATTCAGTACTTC.

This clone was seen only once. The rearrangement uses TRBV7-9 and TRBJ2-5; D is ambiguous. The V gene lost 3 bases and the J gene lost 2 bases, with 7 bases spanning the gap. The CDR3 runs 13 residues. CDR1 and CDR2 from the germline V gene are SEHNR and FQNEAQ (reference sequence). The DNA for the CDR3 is TGTGCCAGCAGCTTGATCGGGCAAGAGACCCAGTACTTC. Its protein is CASSLIGQETQYF.

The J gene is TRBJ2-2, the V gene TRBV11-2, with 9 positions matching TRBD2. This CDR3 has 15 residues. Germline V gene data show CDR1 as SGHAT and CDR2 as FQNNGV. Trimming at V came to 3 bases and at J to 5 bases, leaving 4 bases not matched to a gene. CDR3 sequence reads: CASSFLAGPTGELFF. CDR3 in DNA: TGTGCCAGCAGCTTCCTAGCGGGACCGACCGGGGAGCTGTTTTTT.

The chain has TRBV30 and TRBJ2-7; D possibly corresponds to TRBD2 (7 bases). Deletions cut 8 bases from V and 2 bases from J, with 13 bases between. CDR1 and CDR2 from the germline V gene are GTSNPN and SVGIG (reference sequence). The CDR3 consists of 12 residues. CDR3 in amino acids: CAQGGDPYEQYF. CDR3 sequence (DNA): TGTGCCCAAGGGGGGGATCCCTACGAGCAGTACTTC.

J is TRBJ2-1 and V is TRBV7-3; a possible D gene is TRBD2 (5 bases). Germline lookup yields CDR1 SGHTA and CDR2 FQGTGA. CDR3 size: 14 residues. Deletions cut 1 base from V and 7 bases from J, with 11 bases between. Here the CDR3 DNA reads TGTGCCAGCAGCTTAATGGCCGGGGAGAATGAGCAGTTCTTC. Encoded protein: CASSLMAGENEQFF.